The rows below give T cell receptor beta chains drawn from one sample of a study of identical twins. Each CDR3 protein gets one entry after TCRdb re-called the 5' RACE reads with MiXCR. The sample lists around 470,000 distinct CDR3 sequences, 14% occurring once. The same data also contributed to another study, on yellow fever vaccine responses in identical twins.

Sequencing used CD4+ T cells sorted from blood. The receptors come from a woman younger than 35 in good health. CDR3s include the opening cysteine and the closing phenylalanine or tryptophan. The order of the fields is CDR3 protein, J gene, D gene, V gene. A D gene is named only where the DNA matches it firmly.

CDR3 protein: CASSLAGQREQYF; J gene: TRBJ2-7; D gene: .; V gene: TRBV7-2
CDR3 protein: CASSWGSGVDRNEQFF; J gene: TRBJ2-1; D gene: TRBD2; V gene: TRBV7-2
CDR3 protein: CASIDRLGIQNTGELFF; J gene: TRBJ2-2; D gene: .; V gene: TRBV6-1
CDR3 protein: CASSLTDRAYEQYF; J gene: TRBJ2-7; D gene: TRBD1; V gene: TRBV7-8
CDR3 protein: CASSPYGTTFADTQYF; J gene: TRBJ2-3; D gene: TRBD2; V gene: TRBV18
CDR3 protein: CASSFRDRATDTQYF; J gene: TRBJ2-3; D gene: TRBD1; V gene: TRBV3-1
CDR3 protein: CSASRADNQPQHF; J gene: TRBJ1-5; D gene: .; V gene: TRBV20-1
CDR3 protein: CASSSADRASNSPLHF; J gene: TRBJ1-6; D gene: .; V gene: TRBV28
CDR3 protein: CAISESNTDTQYF; J gene: TRBJ2-3; D gene: .; V gene: TRBV10-3
CDR3 protein: CASSLGQGFMNTEAFF; J gene: TRBJ1-1; D gene: .; V gene: TRBV5-5
CDR3 protein: CASSFKRVSYNEQFF; J gene: TRBJ2-1; D gene: .; V gene: TRBV7-9
CDR3 protein: CSARDTSLEQYF; J gene: TRBJ2-7; D gene: .; V gene: TRBV20-1
CDR3 protein: CARREQGVVEQYF; J gene: TRBJ2-7; D gene: .; V gene: TRBV7-2
CDR3 protein: CASSFDRGGNNEQFF; J gene: TRBJ2-1; D gene: TRBD1; V gene: TRBV11-3
CDR3 protein: CASKVGGQETQYF; J gene: TRBJ2-5; D gene: .; V gene: TRBV6-1
CDR3 protein: CASRDRTGDDTDTQYF; J gene: TRBJ2-3; D gene: TRBD1; V gene: TRBV6-2/TRBV6-3
CDR3 protein: CSARDSATGANTGELFF; J gene: TRBJ2-2; D gene: .; V gene: TRBV20-1
CDR3 protein: CSAPQGEEQYF; J gene: TRBJ2-7; D gene: .; V gene: TRBV20-1
CDR3 protein: CASSPNGVPTDEQYF; J gene: TRBJ2-7; D gene: .; V gene: TRBV2
CDR3 protein: CASGPPGSGTEAFF; J gene: TRBJ1-1; D gene: .; V gene: TRBV5-1
CDR3 protein: CASSFSDRAAPVYGYTF; J gene: TRBJ1-2; D gene: TRBD1; V gene: TRBV3-1
CDR3 protein: CASRPQGSNEQFF; J gene: TRBJ2-1; D gene: .; V gene: TRBV28
CDR3 protein: CAITRGPGELFF; J gene: TRBJ2-2; D gene: .; V gene: TRBV10-3
CDR3 protein: CASSVLAGGQQTQYF; J gene: TRBJ2-5; D gene: TRBD2; V gene: TRBV9
CDR3 protein: CASRRWVQETQYF; J gene: TRBJ2-5; D gene: .; V gene: TRBV5-1
CDR3 protein: CSARDPLAGGTQYF; J gene: TRBJ2-3; D gene: TRBD2; V gene: TRBV20-1
CDR3 protein: CASSPTSGRINEQFF; J gene: TRBJ2-1; D gene: TRBD2; V gene: TRBV28
CDR3 protein: CAISEGRAGYTF; J gene: TRBJ1-2; D gene: .; V gene: TRBV10-3
CDR3 protein: CSVAIINSGSIVADTQYF; J gene: TRBJ2-3; D gene: TRBD2; V gene: TRBV29-1
CDR3 protein: CASSLYSWRNEKLFF; J gene: TRBJ1-4; D gene: .; V gene: TRBV11-1
CDR3 protein: CASRVTGPGTGELFF; J gene: TRBJ2-2; D gene: .; V gene: TRBV4-3
CDR3 protein: CASSQYTPGHQNTEAFF; J gene: TRBJ1-1; D gene: .; V gene: TRBV4-2
CDR3 protein: CASSLLQGLSYNEQFF; J gene: TRBJ2-1; D gene: .; V gene: TRBV12-3/TRBV12-4
CDR3 protein: CSVTGGDTQYF; J gene: TRBJ2-3; D gene: .; V gene: TRBV29-1
CDR3 protein: CASSLSRTGKDEQYF; J gene: TRBJ2-7; D gene: TRBD1; V gene: TRBV12-3/TRBV12-4
CDR3 protein: CASSYPKGKPTDTQYF; J gene: TRBJ2-3; D gene: .; V gene: TRBV6-5
CDR3 protein: CASSGRTGGANGELFF; J gene: TRBJ2-2; D gene: TRBD1; V gene: TRBV5-1
CDR3 protein: CASSLKNRGYEQYF; J gene: TRBJ2-7; D gene: TRBD1; V gene: TRBV7-8
CDR3 protein: CASSQDPRASSIGELFF; J gene: TRBJ2-2; D gene: .; V gene: TRBV14
CDR3 protein: CASSFRTGLYEQYF; J gene: TRBJ2-7; D gene: TRBD1; V gene: TRBV5-1
CDR3 protein: CASSFRVRGQGTNEQYF; J gene: TRBJ2-7; D gene: TRBD1; V gene: TRBV7-2
CDR3 protein: CATSAGGGASYNEQFF; J gene: TRBJ2-1; D gene: TRBD2; V gene: TRBV24-1
CDR3 protein: CASSPGERGATDTQYF; J gene: TRBJ2-3; D gene: TRBD2; V gene: TRBV18
CDR3 protein: CASSLVQGKGTQYF; J gene: TRBJ2-5; D gene: .; V gene: TRBV7-8
CDR3 protein: CAMAGGQVNEQYF; J gene: TRBJ2-7; D gene: .; V gene: TRBV2
CDR3 protein: CATSRDLGGNTGELFF; J gene: TRBJ2-2; D gene: .; V gene: TRBV15
CDR3 protein: CASSPAAGSSYEQYF; J gene: TRBJ2-7; D gene: TRBD2; V gene: TRBV6-2/TRBV6-3
CDR3 protein: CAWYMGVNSPLHF; J gene: TRBJ1-6; D gene: .; V gene: TRBV27
CDR3 protein: CSADLGQGGGYTF; J gene: TRBJ1-2; D gene: TRBD1; V gene: TRBV20-1
CDR3 protein: CASSLLAGTYNEQFF; J gene: TRBJ2-1; D gene: TRBD2; V gene: TRBV5-1
CDR3 protein: CASSQDGQYEQYF; J gene: TRBJ2-7; D gene: .; V gene: TRBV4-3
CDR3 protein: CASIRAGGQETQYF; J gene: TRBJ2-5; D gene: TRBD2; V gene: TRBV6-2/TRBV6-3
CDR3 protein: CASRRTGSGELFF; J gene: TRBJ2-2; D gene: TRBD1; V gene: TRBV6-6
CDR3 protein: CASSFFRTYGYTF; J gene: TRBJ1-2; D gene: .; V gene: TRBV12-3/TRBV12-4
CDR3 protein: CAISGTGNNEQFF; J gene: TRBJ2-1; D gene: TRBD1; V gene: TRBV10-3
CDR3 protein: CASSPDTSDTQYF; J gene: TRBJ2-3; D gene: .; V gene: TRBV5-1
CDR3 protein: CASSRGAWEKLFF; J gene: TRBJ1-4; D gene: .; V gene: TRBV28